Below, 23 T cell receptor beta chains from the same sample are listed, as sequenced in a study of Ad26.COV2.S vaccination and SARS-CoV-2 variants. Documented treatment: 19 received Ad26.COV2.S at low or high dose, single or two shots; about 5 received placebo; per-sample allocation not given. Sampling was performed 63 days after the first vaccine or placebo injection. Only in-frame clones appear in the TCRdb table, and some are missing; sequencing was by immunoSEQ multiplex PCR. The sample contains fewer than 400,000 clones, around four fifths of which appear only once. This specimen consisted of peripheral blood, obtained in a trial of Ad26.COV2.S vaccine versus placebo. These receptors were taken from a person between 18 and 65 years old who received the Ad26.COV2.S COVID-19 vaccine or a placebo.

This chain connects TRBV5-1 to TRBJ1-1; possible D gene TRBD1, 6 bases. The CDR3 has 14 amino acids. Germline CDR1 is SGHRS and CDR2 is YFSETQ. Trimming removed 6 bases from V and 5 bases from J, with 17 bases in between. The CDR3 DNA reads as TGCGCCAGCACCAACGGGCAGGGGAAAACTGAAGCTTTCTTT. Translation: CASTNGQGKTEAFF. The full variable domain, with the rest looked up from reference TRBV5-1 and TRBJ1-1, is KAGVTQTPRYLIKTRGQQVTLSCSPISGHRSVSWYQQTPGQGLQFLFEYFSETQRNKGNFPGRFSGRQFSNSRSEMNVSTLELGDSALYLCASTNGQGKTEAFFGQGTRLTVV.

The chain carries TRBV28 and TRBJ2-3; no reliable D call. CDR1 is MDHEN, CDR2 SYDVKM, per germline. The CDR3 is 12 amino acids. Trimming shortened V by 4 bases and J by 1 base, and 3 bases separated the two germline ends. DNA of the CDR3: TGTGCCAGCAGTTATCGCACAGATACGCAGTATTTT. It encodes CASSYRTDTQYF.

V gene TRBV11-2 combines with J gene TRBJ2-7; 8 bases fit TRBD2. After removal of 5 bases from V and 3 bases from J, the junction contained 21 bases not matched to a gene. Germline assignment: CDR1 SGHAT and CDR2 FQNNGV. CDR3 length equals 19 residues. In DNA, the CDR3 is TGTGCCAGCAGCCCCCTGTTTGCGGGAGGCGGGTTCGTCGGCTACGAGCAGTACTTC. This gives the protein CASSPLFAGGGFVGYEQYF.

This chain joins TRBV29-1 and TRBJ1-4, with D tentatively TRBD1 (5 bases). Germline assignment: CDR1 SQVTM and CDR2 ANQGSEA. The CDR3 runs to 15 residues. Trimming left V 3 bases short and J 1 base short, with 12 bases between. The CDR3 sequence: CSVEGGYKTNEKLFF. CDR3 nucleotide sequence: TGCAGCGTTGAGGGGGGGTATAAAACTAATGAAAAACTGTTTTTT.

This clone was detected ten times or more. The rearrangement links TRBV6-5 to TRBJ2-1, with D hard to call. V was clipped by 8 bases and J by 7 bases, with 18 bases between them. Germline lookup yields CDR1 MNHEY and CDR2 SVGAGI. This CDR3 spans 14 amino acids. The CDR3 DNA follows: TGTGCCAGCCAGGCGATCAGCGTGGGGAATGAGCAGTTCTTC. Protein product: CASQAISVGNEQFF.

The rearrangement links TRBV7-3 to TRBJ2-1; TRBD2 is a possible D gene (6 bases). The germline V gene encodes CDR1 SGHTA and CDR2 FQGTGA. The V end lost 2 bases, the J end lost 9 bases, and 14 bases lay between the germline ends. This CDR3 is 14 amino acids long. DNA of the CDR3: TGTGCCAGCAGCTTAGCTAGCCGGGGGAGTGAGCAGTTCTTC. Its translation: CASSLASRGSEQFF.

The chain couples TRBV20-1 to TRBJ1-5; D not resolved. CDR3 length: 13 amino acids. The germline V and J ends were trimmed by 3 bases and 7 bases, with 13 bases remaining between them. The germline V gene encodes CDR1 DFQATT and CDR2 SNEGSKA (reference sequence). For the CDR3, the DNA is TGCAGTGCTAGTAAGGAGCCGGAGCAGCCCCAGCATTTT. Translating it yields CSASKEPEQPQHF.

J is TRBJ1-2 and V is TRBV24-1, with unresolved D. V was pared by 4 bases and J by 4 bases, with 12 bases between. This CDR3 contains 14 residues. Per germline, CDR1 KGHDR and CDR2 SFDVKD. The CDR3 bases are TGTGCCACCAGTGACCGGGCCGACGGCTATGGCTACACCTTC. Protein sequence: CATSDRADGYGYTF.

The sample holds a few counts of this clone. The chain combines TRBV13 with TRBJ1-2, with D perhaps matching TRBD1 (5 bases). In germline, CDR1 is PRHDT, CDR2 FYEKMQ (reference sequence). The V and J ends lost 8 bases and 8 bases respectively, with 12 bases between them. The CDR3 has 11 amino acids. CDR3 region: CASGDERGYTF. The CDR3 bases are TGTGCCAGCGGGGACGAAAGGGGCTACACCTTC.

The V call is TRBV28, the J call TRBJ2-3, with TRBD1 matching 9 bases. Unmatched junction bases numbered 1, after V lost 5 bases and J lost 1 base. This CDR3 is built from 14 residues. Germline CDR1 MDHEN, CDR2 SYDVKM. CDR3 nucleotides: TGTGCCAGCAGTCGACAGGGGGGCACAGATACGCAGTATTTT. It codes for CASSRQGGTDTQYF.

This clone has a handful of counts. V is TRBV30 and J is TRBJ2-7; the D call may be TRBD1 or TRBD2 (5 bases each). Trimming removed 7 bases from V and 2 bases from J, with 9 bases in between. CDR3 length equals 11 residues. CDR1 GTSNPN and CDR2 SVGIG come from the germline V gene (reference sequence). The CDR3 nucleotides are TGTGCCTCAGGGAGCCCCTACGAGCAGTACTTC. It codes for CASGSPYEQYF.

This clone was detected ten times or more. The V gene is TRBV2, the J gene TRBJ1-4, with D tentatively TRBD1 (6 bases). The V end was cut by 6 bases, the J end by 6 bases, with 17 bases between. This CDR3 contains 15 residues. The germline gives CDR1 SNHLY, CDR2 FYNNEI. Written as DNA, the CDR3 is TGTGCCAGCAGGAAGCCACAGGGACGGGATGAAAAACTGTTTTTT. Encoded protein: CASRKPQGRDEKLFF. The entire variable domain, with the rest obtained from reference TRBV2 and TRBJ1-4, is as follows: EPEVTQTPSHQVTQMGQEVILRCVPISNHLYFYWYRQILGQKVEFLVSFYNNEISEKSEIFDDQFSVERPDGSNFTLKIRSTKLEDSAMYFCASRKPQGRDEKLFFGSGTQLSVL.

This clone has more than one count but fewer than ten. V usage is TRBV2 and J usage is TRBJ2-7; 8 bases are shared with TRBD2. Germline CDR1 and CDR2: SNHLY and FYNNEI. The CDR3 has 15 residues. The V and J ends lost 6 bases and 3 bases, in that order; junction bases with no gene match: 10. CDR3 residues: CASRAPGLGFYEQYF. The DNA of the CDR3 is TGTGCCAGCAGAGCGCCGGGACTAGGTTTCTACGAGCAGTACTTC.

V usage is TRBV18 and J usage is TRBJ1-1; 9 positions match TRBD1. Per the germline V gene, CDR1 is KGHSH and CDR2 is LQKENI. V lost 3 bases, J lost 1 base, and 3 bases stayed unmatched. The CDR3 is 15 amino acids. In nucleotides, the CDR3 is TGTGCCAGCTCACCGGGGACAGGGAGGAACACTGAAGCTTTCTTT. It yields the protein CASSPGTGRNTEAFF.

In regard to this clone: This specimen includes other DNA sequences encoding the same CDR3. This rearrangement joins TRBV28 to TRBJ2-3; D is undetermined. The V and J ends lost 6 bases and 3 bases respectively, with 4 bases between them. CDR3 length: 11 amino acids. Germline-derived CDR1 and CDR2 are MDHEN and SYDVKM. The CDR3 bases are TGTGCCAGCAGCAGAACAGATACGCAGTATTTT. Protein sequence: CASSRTDTQYF.

The chain carries TRBV9 and TRBJ1-1, with TRBD1 matching over 9 bases. CDR3 size: 14 residues. The V segment lost 5 bases and the J segment 8 bases; nucleotides outside the gene matches: 10. CDR1 and CDR2 (germline): SGDLS, YYNGEE. The CDR3 loop is CASSQTGTGLEAFF. The CDR3 DNA is TGTGCCAGCAGTCAAACCGGGACAGGGTTAGAAGCTTTCTTT.

The V gene is TRBV5-6, the J gene TRBJ2-7; TRBD1 might be the D (6 bases). CDR1 is SGHDT, CDR2 YYEEEE, per germline. Trimming stripped 0 bases from V and 0 bases from J, with 10 bases between. This CDR3 is built from 15 residues. As DNA, the CDR3 is TGTGCCAGCAGCTTGGTTGCCAGGGGCTCCTACGAGCAGTACTTC. This sequence encodes CASSLVARGSYEQYF.

The chain is built from TRBV2 and TRBJ2-3; TRBD2 aligns across 13 bases. Trimming removed 4 bases from V and 9 bases from J; junction bases left unmatched: 4. The V gene's germline CDR1 is SNHLY and CDR2 FYNNEI. The CDR3 sequence is 14 residues long. CDR3 region: CASSGLAGGGTQYF. The CDR3 DNA is TGTGCCAGCAGTGGACTAGCGGGAGGAGGGACGCAGTATTTT.

This clone was counted only a few times. In DNA, the CDR3 is TGTGCCAGCAGCCAAGATTTGTACGAGCTGGGCGGAAAAGAGACCCAGTACTTC. It codes for CASSQDLYELGGKETQYF. This rearrangement joins TRBV3-1 (or the pseudogene TRBV3-2) to TRBJ2-5, with D unresolved. CDR3 size: 18 residues. Per germline, CDR1 LGHDT and CDR2 YNNKEL (reference sequence). V was clipped by 0 bases and J by 3 bases, with 20 bases between them.

There are a few counts of this clone. The chain recombines TRBV6-2 or TRBV6-3 with TRBJ1-4, with a weak D call TRBD1 (6 bases). This CDR3 region has 14 residues. V was shortened by 4 bases and J by 5 bases, with 11 bases between the two germline ends. From germline, CDR1 is MNHEY and CDR2 SVGEGT. CDR3 bases: TGTGCCAGCAGTTGGACAGCATCAAATGAAAAACTGTTTTTT. Translating it yields CASSWTASNEKLFF.

The gene calls are TRBV3-1 (or the pseudogene TRBV3-2) and TRBJ2-7, with 13 nucleotides matching TRBD2. Germline V gene data show CDR1 as LGHDT and CDR2 as YNNKEL (reference sequence). The V and J ends lost 5 bases and 0 bases, in that order; junction bases with no gene match: 4. The CDR3 length is 16 residues. The CDR3 DNA reads TGTGCCAGCAGCGCCGGACTAGCGGGGGCCTCCTACGAGCAGTACTTC. It encodes CASSAGLAGASYEQYF.

The V and J genes are TRBV7-9 and TRBJ1-1, with D possibly matching TRBD1 (6 bases). V lost 5 bases to trimming and J lost 8 bases, with 18 bases between them. Germline V gene lookup returns CDR1 SEHNR and CDR2 FQNEAQ (reference sequence). This CDR3 has 14 residues. The DNA for the CDR3 is TGTGCCAGCAGCGCGGGGGCAGGGAGGGCCGAAGCTTTCTTT. It yields the protein CASSAGAGRAEAFF.

This chain links TRBV5-1 with TRBJ2-1; a possible D gene is TRBD1 (7 bases). V was pared by 4 bases and J by 1 base, with 12 bases between. Germline V CDR1 and CDR2: SGHRS, YFSETQ. The CDR3 is made up of 15 amino acids. The CDR3 DNA follows: TGCGCCAGCAGCCCGCAGGGGGGTTCCTACAATGAGCAGTTCTTC. Protein product: CASSPQGGSYNEQFF.